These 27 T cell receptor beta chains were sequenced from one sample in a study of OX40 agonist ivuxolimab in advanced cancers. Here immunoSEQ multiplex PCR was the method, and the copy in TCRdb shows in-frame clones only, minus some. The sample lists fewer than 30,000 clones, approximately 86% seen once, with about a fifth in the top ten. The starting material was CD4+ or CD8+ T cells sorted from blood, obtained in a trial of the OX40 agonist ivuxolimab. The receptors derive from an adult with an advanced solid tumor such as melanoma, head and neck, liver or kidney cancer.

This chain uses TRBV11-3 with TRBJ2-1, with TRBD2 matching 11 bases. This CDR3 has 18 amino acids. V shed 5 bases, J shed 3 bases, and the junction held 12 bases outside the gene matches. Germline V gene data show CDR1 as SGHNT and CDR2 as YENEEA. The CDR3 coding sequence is TGTGCCAGCAGCCCCTACCGGACTAGCGGGCCGTTCTACAATGAGCAGTTCTTC. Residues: CASSPYRTSGPFYNEQFF.

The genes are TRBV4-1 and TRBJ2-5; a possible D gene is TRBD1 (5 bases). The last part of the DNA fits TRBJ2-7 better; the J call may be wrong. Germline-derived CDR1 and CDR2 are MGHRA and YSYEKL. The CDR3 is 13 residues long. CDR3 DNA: TGCGCCAGCAGCCCTCAGGGTACGGGCGAGCAGTACTTC. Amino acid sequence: CASSPQGTGEQYF.

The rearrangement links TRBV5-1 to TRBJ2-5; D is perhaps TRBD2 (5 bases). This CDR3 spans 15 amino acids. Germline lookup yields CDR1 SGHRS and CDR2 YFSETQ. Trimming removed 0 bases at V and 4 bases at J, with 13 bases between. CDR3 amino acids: CASSLAGSSLETQYF. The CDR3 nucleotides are TGCGCCAGCAGCTTGGCGGGGTCCTCCCTAGAGACCCAGTACTTC. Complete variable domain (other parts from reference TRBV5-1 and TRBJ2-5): KAGVTQTPRYLIKTRGQQVTLSCSPISGHRSVSWYQQTPGQGLQFLFEYFSETQRNKGNFPGRFSGRQFSNSRSEMNVSTLELGDSALYLCASSLAGSSLETQYFGPGTRLLVL.

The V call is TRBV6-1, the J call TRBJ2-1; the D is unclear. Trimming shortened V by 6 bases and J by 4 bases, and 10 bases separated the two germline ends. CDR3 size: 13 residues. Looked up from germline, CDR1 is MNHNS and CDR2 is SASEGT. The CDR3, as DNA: TGTGCCAGCAGCACCACGCGTTACAATGAGCAGTTCTTC. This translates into CASSTTRYNEQFF.

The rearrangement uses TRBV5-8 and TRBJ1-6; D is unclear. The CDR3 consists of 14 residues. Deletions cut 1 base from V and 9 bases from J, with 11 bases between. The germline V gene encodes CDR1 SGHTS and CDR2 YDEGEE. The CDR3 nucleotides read TGTGCCAGCAGCTTGTGGGGAGGTACTTCACCCCTCCACTTT. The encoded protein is CASSLWGGTSPLHF. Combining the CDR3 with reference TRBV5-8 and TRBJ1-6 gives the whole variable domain EAGVTQSPTHLIKTRGQQATLRCSPISGHTSVYWYQQALGLGLQFLLWYDEGEERNRGNFPPRFSGRQFPNYSSELNVNALELEDSALYLCASSLWGGTSPLHFGNGTRLTVT.

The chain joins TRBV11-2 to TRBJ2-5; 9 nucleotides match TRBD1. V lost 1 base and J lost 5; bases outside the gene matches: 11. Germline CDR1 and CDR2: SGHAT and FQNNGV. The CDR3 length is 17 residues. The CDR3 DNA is TGTGCCAGCAGCTTAGTACAGGGGGCGCCTTGGGGGGAGACCCAGTACTTC. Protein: CASSLVQGAPWGETQYF.

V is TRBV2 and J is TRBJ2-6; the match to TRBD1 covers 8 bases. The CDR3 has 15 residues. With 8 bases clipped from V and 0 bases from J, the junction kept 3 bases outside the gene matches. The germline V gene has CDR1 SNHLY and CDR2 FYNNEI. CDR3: CASHGQGSGANVLTF. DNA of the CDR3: TGTGCCAGCCATGGACAGGGCTCTGGGGCCAACGTCCTGACTTTC. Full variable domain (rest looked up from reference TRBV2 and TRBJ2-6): EPEVTQTPSHQVTQMGQEVILRCVPISNHLYFYWYRQILGQKVEFLVSFYNNEISEKSEIFDDQFSVERPDGSNFTLKIRSTKLEDSAMYFCASHGQGSGANVLTFGAGSRLTVL.

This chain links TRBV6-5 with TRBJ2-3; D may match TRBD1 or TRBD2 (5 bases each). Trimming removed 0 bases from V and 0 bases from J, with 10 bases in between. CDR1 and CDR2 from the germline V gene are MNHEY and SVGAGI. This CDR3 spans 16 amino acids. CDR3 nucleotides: TGTGCCAGCAGTTACTCTACGAGGGGTAGCACAGATACGCAGTATTTT. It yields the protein CASSYSTRGSTDTQYF.

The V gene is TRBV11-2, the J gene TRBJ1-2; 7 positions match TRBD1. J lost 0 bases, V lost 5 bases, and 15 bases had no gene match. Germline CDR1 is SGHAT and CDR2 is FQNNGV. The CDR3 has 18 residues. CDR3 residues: CASSQEGTELLPNYGYTF. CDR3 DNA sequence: TGTGCCAGCAGCCAAGAAGGGACAGAGCTTTTACCTAACTATGGCTACACCTTC.

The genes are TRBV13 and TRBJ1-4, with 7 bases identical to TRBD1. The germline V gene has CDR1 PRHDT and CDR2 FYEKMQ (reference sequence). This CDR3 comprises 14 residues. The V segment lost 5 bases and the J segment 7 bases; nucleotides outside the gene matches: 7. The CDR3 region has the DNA TGTGCCAGCAGCAGAGGGACAGTTCGTGAAAAACTGTTTTTT. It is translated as CASSRGTVREKLFF.

This CDR3 reads CASSLVGAGELFF. Written as DNA, the CDR3 is TGTGCCAGCAGCTTAGTGGGGGCCGGGGAGCTGTTTTTT. The gene calls are TRBV11-3 and TRBJ2-2; tentatively, D is TRBD1 or TRBD2 (5 bases each). Germline CDR1 SGHNT, CDR2 YENEEA. The CDR3 sequence is 13 residues long. V was cut by 1 base and J by 6 bases, with 6 bases left in between. Combining the CDR3 with reference TRBV11-3 and TRBJ2-2 gives the whole variable domain EAGVVQSPRYKIIEKKQPVAFWCNPISGHNTLYWYLQNLGQGPELLIRYENEEAVDDSQLPKDRFSAERLKGVDSTLKIQPAELGDSAVYLCASSLVGAGELFFGEGSRLTVL.

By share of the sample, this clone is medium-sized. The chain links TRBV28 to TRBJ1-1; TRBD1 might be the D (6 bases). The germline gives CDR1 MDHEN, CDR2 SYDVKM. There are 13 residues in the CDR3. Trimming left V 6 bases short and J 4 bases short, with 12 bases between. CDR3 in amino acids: CASRTQGTTEAFF. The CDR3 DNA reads TGTGCCAGCAGGACACAGGGTACCACTGAAGCTTTCTTT.

CDR3 coding DNA: TGTGCCAGCAGCTTAAGGGAGATGAGCACTGAAGCTTTCTTT. Its translation: CASSLREMSTEAFF. The chain is built from TRBV11-3 and TRBJ1-1; D gene ambiguous. With 2 bases removed from V and 4 bases from J, the gap between germline ends came to 11 bases. Germline V gene lookup returns CDR1 SGHNT and CDR2 YENEEA. The CDR3 length is 14 residues.

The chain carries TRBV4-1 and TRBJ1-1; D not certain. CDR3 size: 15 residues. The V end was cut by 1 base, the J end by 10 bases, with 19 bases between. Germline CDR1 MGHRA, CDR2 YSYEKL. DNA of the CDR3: TGCGCCAGCAGCCAAGGGGGTGTGACGGACTGGGGAGCTTTCTTT. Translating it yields CASSQGGVTDWGAFF.

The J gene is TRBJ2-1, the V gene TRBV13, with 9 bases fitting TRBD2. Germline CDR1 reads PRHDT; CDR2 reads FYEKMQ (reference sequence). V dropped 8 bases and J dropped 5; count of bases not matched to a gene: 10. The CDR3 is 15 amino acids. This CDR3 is CASGLAGGPNNEQFF. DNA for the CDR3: TGTGCCAGCGGACTGGCGGGGGGGCCGAACAATGAGCAGTTCTTC.

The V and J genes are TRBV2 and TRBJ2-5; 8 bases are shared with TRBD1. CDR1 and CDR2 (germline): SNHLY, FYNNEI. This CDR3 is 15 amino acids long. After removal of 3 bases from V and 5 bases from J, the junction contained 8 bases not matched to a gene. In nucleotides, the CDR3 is TGTGCCAGCAGTGAGAGCCAGGGGGCGCTTGAGACCCAGTACTTC. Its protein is CASSESQGALETQYF.

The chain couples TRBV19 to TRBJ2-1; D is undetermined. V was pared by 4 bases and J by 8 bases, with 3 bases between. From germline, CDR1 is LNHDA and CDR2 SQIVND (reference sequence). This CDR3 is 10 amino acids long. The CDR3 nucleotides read TGTGCCAGTAGTAGCGATGAGCAGTTCTTC. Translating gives CASSSDEQFF.

CDR3 in amino acids: CAISGGTLNTDTQYF. The DNA for the CDR3 is TGTGCCATCAGTGGGGGGACTCTAAACACAGATACGCAGTATTTT. The chain links TRBV10-3 to TRBJ2-3; D may be TRBD2 (6 bases). This CDR3 contains 15 residues. CDR1 is ENHRY, CDR2 SYGVKD, per germline. Trimming shortened V by 4 bases and J by 2 bases, and 13 bases separated the two germline ends.

CDR3 nucleotide sequence: TGCGCCAGCAGCTTGGGAGGGACAGATTACGAGCAGTACTTC. Its protein is CASSLGGTDYEQYF. The rearrangement joins TRBV5-1 to TRBJ2-7; 7 nucleotides align to TRBD1. The CDR3 contains 14 residues. The germline CDR1 and CDR2 sequences are SGHRS and YFSETQ. The V and J ends lost 0 bases and 4 bases, in that order; junction bases with no gene match: 4. The complete variable domain, with remaining parts taken from reference TRBV5-1 and TRBJ2-7, reads KAGVTQTPRYLIKTRGQQVTLSCSPISGHRSVSWYQQTPGQGLQFLFEYFSETQRNKGNFPGRFSGRQFSNSRSEMNVSTLELGDSALYLCASSLGGTDYEQYFGPGTRLTVT.

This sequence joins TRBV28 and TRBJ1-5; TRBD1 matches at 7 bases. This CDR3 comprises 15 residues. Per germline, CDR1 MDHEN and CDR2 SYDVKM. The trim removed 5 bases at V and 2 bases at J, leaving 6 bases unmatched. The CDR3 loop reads CASSNRQGRNQPQHF. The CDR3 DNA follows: TGTGCCAGCAGTAACCGACAGGGACGCAATCAGCCCCAGCATTTT.

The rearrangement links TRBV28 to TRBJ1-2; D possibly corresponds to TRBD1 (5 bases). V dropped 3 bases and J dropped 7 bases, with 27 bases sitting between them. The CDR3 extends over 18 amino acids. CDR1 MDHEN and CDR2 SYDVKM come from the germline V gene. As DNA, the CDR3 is TGTGCCAGCAGTTTCCCTATGGGCCCTCTGGGCGTGGGGGGTGGCTACACCTTC. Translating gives CASSFPMGPLGVGGGYTF.

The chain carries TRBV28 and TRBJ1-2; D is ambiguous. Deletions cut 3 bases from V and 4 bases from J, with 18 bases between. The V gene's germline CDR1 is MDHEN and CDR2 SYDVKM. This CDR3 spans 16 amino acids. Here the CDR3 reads CASSFSHAEPFYGYTF. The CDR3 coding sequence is TGTGCCAGCAGTTTTTCCCACGCCGAGCCTTTCTATGGCTACACCTTC.

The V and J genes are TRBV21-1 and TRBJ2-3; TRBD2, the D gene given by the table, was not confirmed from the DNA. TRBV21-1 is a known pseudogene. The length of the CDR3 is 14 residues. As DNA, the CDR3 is TGTGCCAGCAGCAAACGGCGGCCAACAGATACGCAGTATTTT. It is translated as CASSKRRPTDTQYF.

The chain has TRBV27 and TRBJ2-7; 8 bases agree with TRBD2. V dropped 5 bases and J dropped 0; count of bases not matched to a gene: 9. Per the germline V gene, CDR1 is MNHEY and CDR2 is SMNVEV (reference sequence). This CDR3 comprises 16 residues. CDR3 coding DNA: TGTGCCAGCAGTGTTCTTAGCGGGAAGAGCTCCTACGAGCAGTACTTC. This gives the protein CASSVLSGKSSYEQYF.

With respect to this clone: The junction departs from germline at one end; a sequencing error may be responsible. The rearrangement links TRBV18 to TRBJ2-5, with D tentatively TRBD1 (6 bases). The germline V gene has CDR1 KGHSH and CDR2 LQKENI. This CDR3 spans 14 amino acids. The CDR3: CASSPQGRQETQYF. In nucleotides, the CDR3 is TGTGCCAGCTCTCCACAGGGACGTCAAGAGACCCAGTACTTC.

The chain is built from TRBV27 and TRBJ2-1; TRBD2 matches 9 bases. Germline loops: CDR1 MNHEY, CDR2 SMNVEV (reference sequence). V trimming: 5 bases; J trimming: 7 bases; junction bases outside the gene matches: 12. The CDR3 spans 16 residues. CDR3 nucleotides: TGTGCCAGCAGTCCCATCTGGCGGGAGGGTGTAAATGAGCAGTTCTTC. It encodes CASSPIWREGVNEQFF.

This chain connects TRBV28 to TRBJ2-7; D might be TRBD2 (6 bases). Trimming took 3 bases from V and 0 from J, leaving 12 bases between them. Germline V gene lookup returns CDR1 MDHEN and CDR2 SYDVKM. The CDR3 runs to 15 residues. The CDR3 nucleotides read TGTGCCAGCAGTTTCCCAGCGGGTGACTCCTACGAGCAGTACTTC. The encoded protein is CASSFPAGDSYEQYF.